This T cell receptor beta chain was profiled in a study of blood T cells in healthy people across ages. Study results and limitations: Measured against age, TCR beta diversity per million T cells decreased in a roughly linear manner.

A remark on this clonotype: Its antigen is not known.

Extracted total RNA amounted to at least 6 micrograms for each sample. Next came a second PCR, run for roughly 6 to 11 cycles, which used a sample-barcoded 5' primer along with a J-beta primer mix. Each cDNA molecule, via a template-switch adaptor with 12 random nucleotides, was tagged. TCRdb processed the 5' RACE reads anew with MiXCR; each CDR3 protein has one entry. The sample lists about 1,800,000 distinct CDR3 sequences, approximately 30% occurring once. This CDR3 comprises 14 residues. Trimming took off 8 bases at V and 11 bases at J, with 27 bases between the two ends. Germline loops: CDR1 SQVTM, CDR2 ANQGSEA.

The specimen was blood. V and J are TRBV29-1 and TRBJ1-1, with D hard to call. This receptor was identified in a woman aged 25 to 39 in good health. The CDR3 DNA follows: TGCAGCACACATCCGGGATCTCGAACCGCCTCGGCTTTCTTT. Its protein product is CSTHPGSRTASAFF.